A selection of T cell receptor beta chains follows, all from one sample in a study of blood T cell repertoires in COVID-19. Generated by immunoSEQ multiplex PCR, the TCRdb table keeps only in-frame clones and is missing some. The sample carries about 170,000 clones, approximately 92% recorded once. The sample taken for sequencing was peripheral blood. The receptor set was obtained from a young man with COVID-19, enrolled during active disease. The CDR3 runs from the conserved cysteine through the conserved F or W.

TRBV29-1 | CSVEEYGGYGYTF
TRBV9 | CASSPYSTDTQYF
TRBV5-4 | CASSTQGSYNSPLHF
TRBV28 | CASRRGTVEKLFF
TRBV28 | CASSYRGYNEQFF
TRBV6-2/TRBV6-3 | CASSYRDRVYGYTF
TRBV11-2 | CASSLDPGANTGELFF
TRBV7-9 | CASGQGNYGYTF
TRBV2 | CASSGQGGAQHF
TRBV7-7 | CASSLGTGRGELFF
TRBV15 | CATSRAPPGVGGTSPLHF
TRBV27 | CASSMGGGDYGYTF
TRBV7-2 | CASSSDRDRDGYTF
TRBV6-2/TRBV6-3 | CASRPWTGGASNYGYTF
TRBV30 | CAWSRGTEYGYTF
TRBV10-3 | CAISPLTGEAEAFF
TRBV10-3 | CAISEGQGAHEQYF
TRBV19 | CASSYRGGNTEAFF
TRBV5-6 | CASSSRQVYGREGKYF
TRBV14 | CASSQGGTSIYGYTF
TRBV5-5 | CASSLVHGGTEQFF
TRBV6-1 | CASSEASFGSAYNEQFF
TRBV2 | CASSKIASHGQYF
TRBV27 | CASSLFMRGSNYLYEQYF
TRBV19 | CASSRAIWVNTEAFF
TRBV6-5 | CASSYSKAKNIQYF
TRBV2 | CASSPVRQGGTEAFF
TRBV5-4 | CAISFKGGGNTEAFF
TRBV27 | CASSRGRILGQAYNQPQHF
TRBV7-9 | CASSLAVAGSYTF
TRBV5-4 | CASSLANRGAEAFF
TRBV6-5 | CASSYSRGHDIQYF
TRBV11-3 | CASSLDYYNEQFF
TRBV7-2 | CASSPRGTGGYTF
TRBV5-1 | CASGTGNAGTEAFF
TRBV5-1 | CASSFGQSYGYTF
TRBV18 | CASSPGTGNTEAFF